This T cell receptor (beta chain) was sequenced for a study of cytomegalovirus exposure and HLA in healthy donors. With regard to this clone: The antigen is unknown.

Primers for the PCR totalled 60 Vbeta and 13 Jbeta. Sequenced by immunoSEQ multiplex PCR; TCRdb stores in-frame clones only, minus some. This table has approximately 120,000 clones, 60% to 80% appearing once. The study, taken as a whole, reports: Accurate HLA-A and HLA-B prediction from TCR beta sequences was reported for most subjects. It was taken for granted in presence/absence analyses that sequencing depth across donors was roughly uniform.

The V gene's germline CDR1 is SGHTA and CDR2 FQGNSA. This CDR3 has 15 residues. The V end was cut by 2 bases, the J end by 11 bases, with 21 bases between. Each donor was healthy, and each was a bone marrow donor. The TCR was taken from a man aged 25 to 40 in good health and CMV-seronegative. This chain links TRBV7-2 with TRBJ1-2; D is perhaps TRBD1 (5 bases). What was sequenced was PBMCs. CDR3 nucleotide sequence: TGTGCCAGCAGCTTACTGGCGACGGACACTCTAGGGTACACCTTC. Amino acids: CASSLLATDTLGYTF.